These 20 T cell receptor beta chains were sequenced from one sample in a study of cytomegalovirus exposure and HLA in healthy donors (dated by TCRdb to 2015 to 2018). Library generation was performed with the immunoSEQ multiplex PCR assay. The immuneACCESS repertoire file appears here via TCRdb, limited to in-frame rearrangements. These files lack a portion of the clones; in checked studies, under half of the deficit traces to unresolved V genes, and the cause of the others is not known. Within this sample are a few hundred thousand clones, with 70% to 90% of them counted one time only. About 0.8% of the sample comes from the top ten. Input material: PBMCs. The source is a woman aged 18 to 35 in good health and CMV-seronegative.

The chain employs TRBV7-9 and TRBJ2-3; 12 bases are shared with TRBD2. The CDR3 consists of 18 residues. Per the germline V gene, CDR1 is SEHNR and CDR2 is FQNEAQ (reference sequence). The ends lost 0 bases at V and 1 base at J; junction bases unmatched: 5. The CDR3 coding sequence is TGTGCCAGCAGCTTAGCGGCTAGCGGGGGGGTCGGCACAGATACGCAGTATTTT. The encoded protein is CASSLAASGGVGTDTQYF.

This clone appeared a single time. The rearrangement links TRBV2 to TRBJ2-5; tentative D call: TRBD2 (6 bases). The CDR3 sequence is 13 residues long. The ends were cut back, 7 bases at V and 3 bases at J, with 12 bases in the middle. Germline lookup yields CDR1 SNHLY and CDR2 FYNNEI. CDR3 in amino acids: CASTRDLKETQYF. CDR3 DNA: TGTGCCAGCACCCGGGACTTAAAAGAGACCCAGTACTTC.

The V and J genes are TRBV27 and TRBJ2-1, with 12 bases identical to TRBD1. The CDR3 is 15 amino acids. The V and J ends lost 6 bases and 4 bases, in that order; junction bases with no gene match: 4. Germline assignment: CDR1 MNHEY and CDR2 SMNVEV (reference sequence). DNA for the CDR3: TGTGCCAGCAGAGGGACAGGGGGCTGGTACAATGAGCAGTTCTTC. This encodes CASRGTGGWYNEQFF.

This clone showed up just a few times. The chain recombines TRBV10-2 with TRBJ1-4, with D maybe TRBD1 (6 bases). The CDR3 totals 18 residues. Trimming cost V 9 bases and J 0 bases, with 23 bases left between them. The germline CDR1 and CDR2 sequences are WSHSY and SAAADI. The CDR3 spells CARANPPQGIATNEKLFF. CDR3 in DNA: TGCGCCAGAGCCAACCCCCCACAGGGTATTGCAACTAATGAAAAACTGTTTTTT.

This sequence joins TRBV7-8 and TRBJ1-2, with 9 bases that match TRBD1. The CDR3 has 17 residues. Germline CDR1 is SGHVS and CDR2 is FQNEAQ. The V and J ends lost 4 bases and 4 bases, in that order; junction bases with no gene match: 13. The CDR3 region has the DNA TGTGCCAGCAGCTCTGAACGGAAACAGGGGGCGGCCTATGGCTACACCTTC. This gives the protein CASSSERKQGAAYGYTF.

The V gene is TRBV6-5, the J gene TRBJ1-1, with D perhaps TRBD1 (5 bases). Trimming pared 7 bases from V and 1 base from J, leaving 16 bases between. CDR3 length: 15 amino acids. Germline V lookup: CDR1 MNHEY, CDR2 SVGAGI. The CDR3 sequence: CASTLSMTANTEAFF. DNA for the CDR3: TGTGCCAGCACCTTATCTATGACAGCGAACACTGAAGCTTTCTTT.

The J gene is TRBJ2-3, the V gene TRBV5-6, with D possibly matching TRBD2 (6 bases). The ends were cut back, 0 bases at V and 4 bases at J, with 12 bases in the middle. Germline assignment: CDR1 SGHDT and CDR2 YYEEEE. This CDR3 is built from 15 residues. CDR3 coding DNA: TGTGCCAGCAGCTTGGGGAGGGTGGTGGCAGATACGCAGTATTTT. As protein: CASSLGRVVADTQYF.

This chain links TRBV5-1 with TRBJ2-5; 7 nucleotides line up with TRBD1. Germline V lookup: CDR1 SGHRS, CDR2 YFSETQ. J was trimmed by 0 bases and V by 2 bases; bases with no gene match: 1. The CDR3 extends over 14 amino acids. The chain's CDR3 is CASSFQGDQETQYF. CDR3 DNA: TGCGCCAGCAGCTTTCAGGGGGACCAAGAGACCCAGTACTTC. Full variable domain (remainder filled in from reference TRBV5-1 and TRBJ2-5): KAGVTQTPRYLIKTRGQQVTLSCSPISGHRSVSWYQQTPGQGLQFLFEYFSETQRNKGNFPGRFSGRQFSNSRSEMNVSTLELGDSALYLCASSFQGDQETQYFGPGTRLLVL.

Turning to this clone: Its ends do not fully match the called genes, so a read error is possible. The chain couples TRBV15 to TRBJ1-6; 8 bases are shared with TRBD1. The CDR3 length is 15 residues. Germline lookup yields CDR1 LNHNV and CDR2 YYDKDF (reference sequence). Written as DNA, the CDR3 is TGTGCCACCAGCAGGGAGACAGGGGATAATTCGCCCCTCCACTTT. Residues: CATSRETGDNSPLHF.

The chain recombines TRBV5-1 with TRBJ2-1; TRBD2 agrees at 7 bases. V was pared by 0 bases and J by 0 bases, with 6 bases of the junction left unmatched. CDR3 length equals 17 residues. The V gene's germline CDR1 is SGHRS and CDR2 YFSETQ. DNA of the CDR3: TGCGCCAGCAGCTTGGGGCTAGCGGATAGCTCCTACAATGAGCAGTTCTTC. Translation: CASSLGLADSSYNEQFF.

The count of this clone is one. The chain uses TRBV6-1 and TRBJ1-2; D gene ambiguous. Per the germline V gene, CDR1 is MNHNS and CDR2 is SASEGT. This CDR3 comprises 12 residues. The ends were cut back, 4 bases at V and 4 bases at J, with 7 bases in the middle. The CDR3 coding sequence is TGTGCCAGCAGTGGCCCCAGCTATGGCTACACCTTC. Its protein product is CASSGPSYGYTF.

The rearrangement links TRBV28 to TRBJ2-7; 9 positions agree with TRBD2. The V gene's germline CDR1 is MDHEN and CDR2 SYDVKM. V trimming: 5 bases; J trimming: 4 bases; junction bases outside the gene matches: 15. The CDR3 is made up of 17 amino acids. The CDR3 DNA follows: TGTGCCAGCAGTCTATACCGACTCCCGGGACTAGCTTACGAGCAGTACTTC. This sequence encodes CASSLYRLPGLAYEQYF.

The CDR3 sequence: CASSPLAGGTTDTQYF. The CDR3 DNA is TGTGCCAGCAGCCCACTAGCGGGGGGCACCACAGATACGCAGTATTTT. The chain carries TRBV7-6 and TRBJ2-3, with 12 nucleotides matching TRBD2. The V gene end was trimmed by 5 bases and the J gene end by 2 bases; junction bases not matched to a gene: 5. The CDR3 runs to 16 residues. From germline, CDR1 is SGHVS and CDR2 FNYEAQ.

This sequence joins TRBV30 and TRBJ2-7; D perhaps matches TRBD1 (6 bases). V dropped 5 bases and J dropped 1 base, with 18 bases sitting between them. This CDR3 contains 15 residues. Germline V gene sequence: CDR1 GTSNPN, CDR2 SVGIG (reference sequence). CDR3 residues: CAWVTVQRGSYEQYF. Here the CDR3 DNA reads TGTGCCTGGGTGACAGTTCAAAGGGGGTCCTACGAGCAGTACTTC.

V usage is TRBV27 and J usage is TRBJ2-3; weak D call: TRBD2 (5 bases). Germline lookup yields CDR1 MNHEY and CDR2 SMNVEV (reference sequence). The CDR3 is made up of 16 amino acids. Trimming left V 0 bases short and J 4 bases short, with 14 bases between. The CDR3 sequence: CASSLSNPGYPDTQYF. The CDR3 DNA follows: TGTGCCAGCAGTTTATCAAACCCGGGGTACCCAGATACGCAGTATTTT.

V is TRBV28 and J is TRBJ1-4; D unresolved. The CDR3 has 13 residues. V lost 5 bases and J lost 4, with 8 bases in between. Germline CDR1 and CDR2: MDHEN and SYDVKM. CDR3 DNA sequence: TGTGCCAGCAGTGCCAGAGGTAATGAAAAACTGTTTTTT. Protein: CASSARGNEKLFF.

V and J are TRBV27 and TRBJ1-5; the D gene is possibly TRBD1 (5 bases). The CDR3 runs 13 residues. Per germline, CDR1 MNHEY and CDR2 SMNVEV (reference sequence). V was shortened by 5 bases and J by 9 bases, with 14 bases between the two germline ends. The CDR3 protein is CASSQHRITPQHF. The CDR3 DNA sequence: TGTGCCAGCAGTCAGCACAGGATCACGCCCCAGCATTTT.

The V gene is TRBV29-1, the J gene TRBJ1-1; TRBD1 is a possible D gene (5 bases). Germline V gene data show CDR1 as SQVTM and CDR2 as ANQGSEA. The CDR3 is 14 amino acids. The V gene lost 2 bases and the J gene lost 4 bases, with 14 bases spanning the gap. The CDR3: CSVEQGPFVTEAFF. The CDR3, as DNA: TGCAGCGTTGAACAGGGCCCATTTGTCACTGAAGCTTTCTTT. Drawing the rest from reference TRBV29-1 and TRBJ1-1, the complete variable domain is SAVISQKPSRDICQRGTSLTIQCQVDSQVTMMFWYRQQPGQSLTLIATANQGSEATYESGFVIDKFPISRPNLTFSTLTVSNMSPEDSSIYLCSVEQGPFVTEAFFGQGTRLTVV.

The rearrangement uses TRBV5-1 and TRBJ2-3; a possible D gene is TRBD2 (5 bases). Trimming cost V 2 bases and J 0 bases, with 13 bases left between them. The CDR3 length is 16 residues. CDR1 is SGHRS and CDR2 is YFSETQ in the germline V gene. The CDR3: CASSFQTTISTDTQYF. Written as DNA, the CDR3 is TGCGCCAGCAGCTTTCAGACTACCATTAGCACAGATACGCAGTATTTT.

V gene TRBV6-4 combines with J gene TRBJ2-3; 7 positions agree with TRBD2. This CDR3 is 13 amino acids long. The J segment lost 4 bases and the V segment lost 3 bases, leaving 1 base of the junction unmatched. CDR1 and CDR2 from the germline V gene are MRHNA and SNTAGT. DNA for the CDR3: TGTGCCAGCAGTGAGGCGGGGGCAGATACGCAGTATTTT. It specifies CASSEAGADTQYF.